This section outlines one T cell receptor beta chain sequence together with its context. Per the authors' pipeline: Quantification of nucleated cells was approximated via reference gene primer amplification. The method was immunoSEQ multiplex PCR; TCRdb's version includes in-frame clones alone and lacks a portion of them. That table is the source of V, J and clone size, and D and trimming were worked out from the DNA. The sample has approximately 250,000 clones; more than 80% are singletons. The data were obtained in a study of blood T cell repertoires in COVID-19. Overall study: Samples representing acute and convalescent COVID-19 were sourced from the United States, Italy and Spain. The cDNA or gDNA used as material had been derived from T cells, B-cell-depleted T cells, or PBMCs.

This CDR3 region has 14 residues. The trim removed 3 bases at V and 8 bases at J, leaving 5 bases unmatched. The V gene's germline CDR1 is SGHTA and CDR2 FQGNSA. The V and J genes are TRBV7-2 and TRBJ2-2, with 8 bases identical to TRBD1. The sequenced material came from peripheral blood. This clonotype was sampled from a human donor in a cohort sampled during active COVID-19. This CDR3 is CASSLDRARGELFF. The CDR3 DNA is TGTGCCAGCAGCTTGGACAGGGCTAGGGGGGAGCTGTTTTTT.